These T cell receptor beta chains were read from a single sample in a study of blood T cells in healthy people across ages. TCRdb recomputed calls from the 5' RACE reads with MiXCR, one row per CDR3 protein. The sample contains around 400,000 distinct CDR3 sequences, roughly half of which appear only once. The sequencing input was blood. The receptor source for this set is a man aged 55 to 69 in good health. Each CDR3 is given with its conserved first and last residue. D genes are given only for firm matches. Clone size is stated in some rows and not others, as once, few, many or a class when expanded.

abundance: many
v_gene: TRBV5-1
d_gene: -
j_gene: TRBJ2-7
CDR3nt: TGCGCCAGCAGCCCCCGTGAAGATTACTACGAGCAGTACTTC
CDR3aa: CASSPREDYYEQYF

abundance: few
v_gene: TRBV20-1
d_gene: -
j_gene: TRBJ2-1
CDR3nt: TGCAGTGCTAGGGGGGGACTCTACAATGAGCAGTTCTTC
CDR3aa: CSARGGLYNEQFF

abundance: -
v_gene: TRBV12-3/TRBV12-4
d_gene: TRBD1
j_gene: TRBJ2-7
CDR3nt: TGTGCCAGCAGCCGGAGCAGGGGGAGCGACAATGAGCAGTACTTC
CDR3aa: CASSRSRGSDNEQYF

abundance: -
v_gene: TRBV29-1
d_gene: -
j_gene: TRBJ2-1
CDR3nt: TGCAGCGCCGATGGGGCGGGGAATGAGCAGTTCTTC
CDR3aa: CSADGAGNEQFF

abundance: -
v_gene: TRBV2
d_gene: TRBD2
j_gene: TRBJ2-7
CDR3nt: TGTGCCAGCAGCCTGACCCGACTAGCGGGGGGGATGGGGAACGAGCAGTACTTC
CDR3aa: CASSLTRLAGGMGNEQYF

abundance: -
v_gene: TRBV15
d_gene: TRBD1
j_gene: TRBJ1-5
CDR3nt: TGTGCCACCAGCCCTCCCCCCAGGACAGGACCTAATCAGCCCCAGCATTTT
CDR3aa: CATSPPPRTGPNQPQHF

abundance: once
v_gene: TRBV29-1
d_gene: -
j_gene: TRBJ2-1
CDR3nt: TGCAGCGTTGATTCGGGGCCTAGCCACAATGAGCAGTTCTTC
CDR3aa: CSVDSGPSHNEQFF

abundance: -
v_gene: TRBV6-1
d_gene: -
j_gene: TRBJ2-2
CDR3nt: TGTGCCAGCAGTGATGGGGGGGCTCCGAGGACCGGGGAGCTGTTTTTT
CDR3aa: CASSDGGAPRTGELFF

abundance: -
v_gene: TRBV5-1
d_gene: -
j_gene: TRBJ2-7
CDR3nt: TGCGCCAGCAGCCGGGTAGGCGACGAGCAGTACTTC
CDR3aa: CASSRVGDEQYF

abundance: -
v_gene: TRBV29-1
d_gene: -
j_gene: TRBJ2-3
CDR3nt: TGCAGCGTGGCCCCAGGAGGGTCCACAGATACGCAGTATTTT
CDR3aa: CSVAPGGSTDTQYF

abundance: -
v_gene: TRBV6-1
d_gene: -
j_gene: TRBJ1-1
CDR3nt: TGTGCCAGCAGTGAAGTTCTAGCGAACACTGAAGCTTTCTTT
CDR3aa: CASSEVLANTEAFF

abundance: few
v_gene: TRBV28
d_gene: TRBD2
j_gene: TRBJ2-1
CDR3nt: TGTGCCAGTAGCGGGCGGTTACAATTCGAGCAGTTCTTC
CDR3aa: CASSGRLQFEQFF

abundance: -
v_gene: TRBV29-1
d_gene: TRBD1
j_gene: TRBJ2-7
CDR3nt: TGCAGCGTTGAAGGGGACAGCTACGAGCAGTACTTC
CDR3aa: CSVEGDSYEQYF